This T cell receptor (beta chain) was recovered during a study of blood T cells in healthy people across ages. About the research overall: There was about one barcoded beta molecule captured by template switching per two T cells.

This CDR3 spans 16 amino acids. Germline CDR1 and CDR2: SGHRS and YFSETQ. With V trimmed by 5 bases and J by 4 bases, 13 bases remained unmatched. Primed by a sample-barcoded 5' primer and a J-beta primer mix, a second PCR proceeded for roughly 7 to 11 cycles. TCRdb re-called the 5' RACE reads through MiXCR, storing one row per CDR3 protein. The table includes about 570,000 distinct CDR3 sequences, 25% to 30% detected once. The sample was blood. The TCR comes from a woman in her sixties or seventies in good health. This rearrangement joins TRBV5-1 to TRBJ2-5, with 8 bases that match TRBD2. The DNA of the CDR3 is TGCGCCAGCAGAGTGGGTAGCGGGGTGCTTCGAGAGACCCAGTACTTC. Its translation: CASRVGSGVLRETQYF.